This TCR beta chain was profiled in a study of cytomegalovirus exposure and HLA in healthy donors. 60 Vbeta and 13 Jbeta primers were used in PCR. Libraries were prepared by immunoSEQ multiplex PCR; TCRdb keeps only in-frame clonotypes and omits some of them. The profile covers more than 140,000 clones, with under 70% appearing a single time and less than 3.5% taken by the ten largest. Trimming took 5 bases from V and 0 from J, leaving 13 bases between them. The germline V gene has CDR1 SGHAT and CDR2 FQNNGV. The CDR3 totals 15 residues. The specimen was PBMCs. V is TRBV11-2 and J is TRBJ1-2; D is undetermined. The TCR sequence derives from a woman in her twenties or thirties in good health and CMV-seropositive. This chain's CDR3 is CASSPKMGPNYGYTF. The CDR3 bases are TGTGCCAGCAGCCCAAAAATGGGCCCTAACTATGGCTACACCTTC.